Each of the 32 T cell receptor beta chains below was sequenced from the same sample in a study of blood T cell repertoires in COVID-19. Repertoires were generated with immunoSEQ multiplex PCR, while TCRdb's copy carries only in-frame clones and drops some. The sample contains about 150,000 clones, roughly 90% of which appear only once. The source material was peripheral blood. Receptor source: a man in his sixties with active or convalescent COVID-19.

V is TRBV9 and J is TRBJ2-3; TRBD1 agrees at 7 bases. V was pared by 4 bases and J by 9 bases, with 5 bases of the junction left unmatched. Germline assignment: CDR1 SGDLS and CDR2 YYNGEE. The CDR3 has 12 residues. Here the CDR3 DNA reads TGTGCCAGCAGCATCGGACAGGCGACGCAGTATTTT. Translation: CASSIGQATQYF.

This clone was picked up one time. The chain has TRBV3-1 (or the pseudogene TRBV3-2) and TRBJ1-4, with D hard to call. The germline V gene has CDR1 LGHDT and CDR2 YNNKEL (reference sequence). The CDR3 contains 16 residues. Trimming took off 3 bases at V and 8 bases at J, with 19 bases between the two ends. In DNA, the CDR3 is TGTGCCAGCAGCCACCCAAGCGGACCCTTCGGGGAAAAACTGTTTTTT. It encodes CASSHPSGPFGEKLFF.

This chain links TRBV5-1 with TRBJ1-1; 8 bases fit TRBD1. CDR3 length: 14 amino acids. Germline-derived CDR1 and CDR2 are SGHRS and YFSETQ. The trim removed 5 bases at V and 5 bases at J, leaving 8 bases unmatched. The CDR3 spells CASRPGGARTEAFF. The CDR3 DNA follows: TGCGCCAGCAGGCCAGGGGGCGCCAGGACTGAAGCTTTCTTT.

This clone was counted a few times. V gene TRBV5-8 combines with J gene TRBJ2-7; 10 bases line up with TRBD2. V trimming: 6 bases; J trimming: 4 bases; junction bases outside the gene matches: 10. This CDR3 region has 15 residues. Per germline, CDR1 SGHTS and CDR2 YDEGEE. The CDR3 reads CASTFSGGSRYEQYF. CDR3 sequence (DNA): TGTGCCAGCACCTTTAGCGGGGGGTCTCGATACGAGCAGTACTTC.

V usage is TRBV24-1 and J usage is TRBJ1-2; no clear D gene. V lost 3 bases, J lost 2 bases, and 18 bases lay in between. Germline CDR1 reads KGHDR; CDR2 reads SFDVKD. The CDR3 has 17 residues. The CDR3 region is CATSDPKRSHGNYGYTF. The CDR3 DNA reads TGTGCCACCAGTGATCCGAAGCGGTCCCACGGGAACTATGGCTACACCTTC.

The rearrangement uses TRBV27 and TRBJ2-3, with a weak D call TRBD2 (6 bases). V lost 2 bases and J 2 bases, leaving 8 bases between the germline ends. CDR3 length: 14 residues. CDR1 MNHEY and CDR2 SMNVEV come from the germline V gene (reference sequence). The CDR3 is CASSLQRVTDTQYF. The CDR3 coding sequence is TGTGCCAGCAGTTTACAGCGGGTCACAGATACGCAGTATTTT.

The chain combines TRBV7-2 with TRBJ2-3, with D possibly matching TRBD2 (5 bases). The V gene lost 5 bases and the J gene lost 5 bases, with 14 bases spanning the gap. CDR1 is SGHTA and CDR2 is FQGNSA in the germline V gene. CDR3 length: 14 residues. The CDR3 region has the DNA TGTGCCAGCAGCCAACTAGGCTCGGGAGATACGCAGTATTTT. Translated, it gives CASSQLGSGDTQYF. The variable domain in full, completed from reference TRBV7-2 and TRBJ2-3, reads GAGVSQSPSNKVTEKGKDVELRCDPISGHTALYWYRQSLGQGLEFLIYFQGNSAPDKSGLPSDRFSAERTGGSVSTLTIQRTQQEDSAVYLCASSQLGSGDTQYFGPGTRLTVL.

CDR3 in DNA: TGTGCCAGCAGTGAAACGCAGGGTCAGCCCCAGCATTTT. Translating gives CASSETQGQPQHF. The chain is built from TRBV6-1 and TRBJ1-5; possible D gene TRBD1, 5 bases. CDR1 is MNHNS, CDR2 SASEGT, per germline. This CDR3 contains 13 residues. The V and J ends lost 2 bases and 6 bases respectively, with 8 bases between them.

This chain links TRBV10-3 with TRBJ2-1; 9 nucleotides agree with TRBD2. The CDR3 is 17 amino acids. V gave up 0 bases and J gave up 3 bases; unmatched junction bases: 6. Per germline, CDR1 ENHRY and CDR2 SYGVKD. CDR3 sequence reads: CAISESLASGDYNEQFF. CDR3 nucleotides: TGTGCCATCAGTGAGTCTTTGGCTAGCGGGGACTACAATGAGCAGTTCTTC.

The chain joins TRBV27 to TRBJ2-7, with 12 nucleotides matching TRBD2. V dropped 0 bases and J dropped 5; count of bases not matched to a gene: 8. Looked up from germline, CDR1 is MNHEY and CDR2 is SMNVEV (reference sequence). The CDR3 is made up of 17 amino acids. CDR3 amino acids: CASSLSGLAGKPDEQYF. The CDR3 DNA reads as TGTGCCAGCAGTTTATCCGGACTAGCGGGAAAGCCCGACGAGCAGTACTTC.

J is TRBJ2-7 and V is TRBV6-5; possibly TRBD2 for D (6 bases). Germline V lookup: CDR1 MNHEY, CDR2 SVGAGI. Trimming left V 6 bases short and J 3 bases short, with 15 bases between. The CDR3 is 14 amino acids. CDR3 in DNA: TGTGCCAGCAGCCTAGCGAGACCTATCTACGAGCAGTACTTC. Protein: CASSLARPIYEQYF.

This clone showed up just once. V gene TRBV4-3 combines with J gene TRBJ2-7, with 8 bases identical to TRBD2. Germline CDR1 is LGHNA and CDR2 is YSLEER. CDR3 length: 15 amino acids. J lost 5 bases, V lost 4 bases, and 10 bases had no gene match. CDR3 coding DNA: TGCGCCAGCAGCCGCATACTAGCGGTAGCTGACGAGCAGTACTTC. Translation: CASSRILAVADEQYF.

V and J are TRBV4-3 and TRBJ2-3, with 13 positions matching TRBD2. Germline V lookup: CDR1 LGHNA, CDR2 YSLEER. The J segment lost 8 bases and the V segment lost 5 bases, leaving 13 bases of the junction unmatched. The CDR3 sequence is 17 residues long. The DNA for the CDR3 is TGCGCCAGCAGCGGCCCGGGACTAGCGGGAACTATTGGTACGCAGTATTTT. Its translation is CASSGPGLAGTIGTQYF.

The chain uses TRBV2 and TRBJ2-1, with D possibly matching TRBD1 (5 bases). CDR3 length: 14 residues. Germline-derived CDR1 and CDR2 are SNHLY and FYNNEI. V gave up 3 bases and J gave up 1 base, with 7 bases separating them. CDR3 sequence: CASSDRVSYNEQFF. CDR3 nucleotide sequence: TGTGCCAGCAGTGACAGGGTTTCCTACAATGAGCAGTTCTTC.

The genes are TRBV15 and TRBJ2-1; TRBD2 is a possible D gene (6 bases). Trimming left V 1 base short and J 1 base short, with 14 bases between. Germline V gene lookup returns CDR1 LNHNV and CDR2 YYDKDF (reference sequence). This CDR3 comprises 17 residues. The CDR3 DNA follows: TGTGCCACCAGCAGAGGGGATCTTAGCGGATCCTACAATGAGCAGTTCTTC. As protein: CATSRGDLSGSYNEQFF. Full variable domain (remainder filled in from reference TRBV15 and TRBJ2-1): DAMVIQNPRYQVTQFGKPVTLSCSQTLNHNVMYWYQQKSSQAPKLLFHYYDKDFNNEADTPDNFQSRRPNTSFCFLDIRSPGLGDTAMYLCATSRGDLSGSYNEQFFGPGTRLTVL.

CDR3 DNA sequence: TGTGCCAGCACATCGACCGCGGGGTTCCTTGGCTACACCTTC. Its translation is CASTSTAGFLGYTF. The chain recombines TRBV9 with TRBJ1-2, with unresolved D. The V end was cut by 6 bases, the J end by 7 bases, with 19 bases between. From germline, CDR1 is SGDLS and CDR2 YYNGEE. The CDR3 contains 14 residues.

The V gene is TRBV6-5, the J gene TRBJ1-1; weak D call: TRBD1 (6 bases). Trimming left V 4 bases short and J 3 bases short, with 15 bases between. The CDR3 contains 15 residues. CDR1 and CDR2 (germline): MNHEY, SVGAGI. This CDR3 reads CASSSTGTRDTEAFF. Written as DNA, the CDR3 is TGTGCCAGCAGTTCGACCGGGACAAGAGACACTGAAGCTTTCTTT.

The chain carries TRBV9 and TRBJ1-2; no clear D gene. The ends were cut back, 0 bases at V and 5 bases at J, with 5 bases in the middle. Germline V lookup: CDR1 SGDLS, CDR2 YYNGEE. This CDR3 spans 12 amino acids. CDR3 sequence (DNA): TGTGCCAGCAGCGTAGAGAGATATGGCTACACCTTC. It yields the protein CASSVERYGYTF.

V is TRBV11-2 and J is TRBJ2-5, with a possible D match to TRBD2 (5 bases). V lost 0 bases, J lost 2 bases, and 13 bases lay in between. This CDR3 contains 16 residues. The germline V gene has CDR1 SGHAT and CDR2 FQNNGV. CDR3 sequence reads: CASSLDQLARQETQYF. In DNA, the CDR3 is TGTGCCAGCAGCTTAGATCAGTTAGCGAGACAAGAGACCCAGTACTTC.

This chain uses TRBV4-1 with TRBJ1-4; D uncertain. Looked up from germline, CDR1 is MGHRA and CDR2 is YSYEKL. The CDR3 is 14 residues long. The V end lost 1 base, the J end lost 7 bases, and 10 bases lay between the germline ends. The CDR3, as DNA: TGCGCCAGCAGCCAAGGGAGGTGGGGTGAAAAACTGTTTTTT. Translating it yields CASSQGRWGEKLFF.

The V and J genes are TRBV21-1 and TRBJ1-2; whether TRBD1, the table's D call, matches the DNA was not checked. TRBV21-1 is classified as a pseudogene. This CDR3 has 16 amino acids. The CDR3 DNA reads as TGTGCCAGCAGCAAGAAGGGAGACAGGGATGGCTATGGCTACACCTTC. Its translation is CASSKKGDRDGYGYTF.

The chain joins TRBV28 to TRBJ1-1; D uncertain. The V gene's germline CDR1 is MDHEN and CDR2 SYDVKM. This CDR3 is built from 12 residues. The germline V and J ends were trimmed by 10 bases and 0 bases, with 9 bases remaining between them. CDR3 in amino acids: CATETLNTEAFF. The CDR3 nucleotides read TGTGCCACCGAGACTTTGAACACTGAAGCTTTCTTT.

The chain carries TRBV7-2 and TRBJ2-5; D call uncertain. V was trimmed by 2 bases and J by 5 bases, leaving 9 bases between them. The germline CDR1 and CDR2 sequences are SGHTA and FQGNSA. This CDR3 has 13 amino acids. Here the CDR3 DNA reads TGTGCCAGCAGCTTAATTAGAGAGGAGACCCAGTACTTC. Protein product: CASSLIREETQYF.

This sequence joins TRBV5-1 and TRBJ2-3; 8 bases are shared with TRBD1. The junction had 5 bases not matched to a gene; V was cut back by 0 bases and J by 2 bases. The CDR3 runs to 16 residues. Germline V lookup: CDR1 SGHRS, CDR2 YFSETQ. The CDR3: CASSLGNRGNTDTQYF. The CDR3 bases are TGCGCCAGCAGCTTGGGTAACAGGGGGAACACAGATACGCAGTATTTT.

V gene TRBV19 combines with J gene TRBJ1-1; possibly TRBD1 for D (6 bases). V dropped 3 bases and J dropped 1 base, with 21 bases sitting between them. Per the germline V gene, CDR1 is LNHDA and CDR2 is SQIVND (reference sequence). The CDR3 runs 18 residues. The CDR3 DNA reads TGTGCCAGTAGTATGGACAGAGGGCAAAGAACCCCGAACACTGAAGCTTTCTTT. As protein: CASSMDRGQRTPNTEAFF.

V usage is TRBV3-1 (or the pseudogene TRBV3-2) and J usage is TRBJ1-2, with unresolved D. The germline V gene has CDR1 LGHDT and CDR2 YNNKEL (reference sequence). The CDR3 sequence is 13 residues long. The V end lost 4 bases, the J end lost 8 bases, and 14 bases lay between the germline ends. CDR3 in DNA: TGTGCCAGCAGCCCCCGGGAAGTGGCGGGCTACACCTTC. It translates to CASSPREVAGYTF.

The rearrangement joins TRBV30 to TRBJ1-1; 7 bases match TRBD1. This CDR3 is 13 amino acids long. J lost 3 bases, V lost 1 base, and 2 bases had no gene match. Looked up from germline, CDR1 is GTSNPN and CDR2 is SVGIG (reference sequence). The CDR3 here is CAWSAGGYTEAFF. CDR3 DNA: TGTGCCTGGAGTGCAGGGGGATACACTGAAGCTTTCTTT.

The CDR3 spells CASSTPTGTYEQYF. As DNA, the CDR3 is TGTGCCAGCAGTACCCCGACAGGGACCTACGAGCAGTACTTC. This chain joins TRBV28 and TRBJ2-7; 7 nucleotides align to TRBD1. The V gene's germline CDR1 is MDHEN and CDR2 SYDVKM. This CDR3 is 14 amino acids long. Germline trimming cut 5 bases from V and 2 bases from J; bases unmatched to any gene: 6.

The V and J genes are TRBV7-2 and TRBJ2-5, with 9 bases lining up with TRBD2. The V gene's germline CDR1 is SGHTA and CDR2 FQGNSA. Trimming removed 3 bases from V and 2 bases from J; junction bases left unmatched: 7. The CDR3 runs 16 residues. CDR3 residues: CASSFPAGGIQETQYF. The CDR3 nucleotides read TGTGCCAGCAGCTTCCCAGCGGGGGGAATTCAAGAGACCCAGTACTTC.

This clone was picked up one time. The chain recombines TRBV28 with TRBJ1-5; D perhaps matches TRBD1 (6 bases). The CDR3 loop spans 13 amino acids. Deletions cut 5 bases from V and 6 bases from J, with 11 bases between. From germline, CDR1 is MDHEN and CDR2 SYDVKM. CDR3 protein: CASSPTGFQPQHF. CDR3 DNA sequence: TGTGCCAGCAGTCCTACAGGGTTTCAGCCCCAGCATTTT.

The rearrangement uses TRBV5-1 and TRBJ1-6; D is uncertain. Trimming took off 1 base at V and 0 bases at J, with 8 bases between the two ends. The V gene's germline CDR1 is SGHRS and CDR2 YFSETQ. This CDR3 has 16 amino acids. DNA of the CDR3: TGCGCCAGCAGCTTGATCGGGAGCTCCTATAATTCACCCCTCCACTTT. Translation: CASSLIGSSYNSPLHF.

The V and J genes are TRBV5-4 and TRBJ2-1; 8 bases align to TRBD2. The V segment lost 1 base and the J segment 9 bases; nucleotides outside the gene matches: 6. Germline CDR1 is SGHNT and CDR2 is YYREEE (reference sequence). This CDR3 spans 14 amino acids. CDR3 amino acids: CASSLRAGVGEQFF. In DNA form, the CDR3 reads TGTGCCAGCAGCTTGCGAGCGGGAGTGGGTGAGCAGTTCTTC. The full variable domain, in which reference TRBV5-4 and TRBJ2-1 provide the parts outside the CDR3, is ETGVTQSPTHLIKTRGQQVTLRCSSQSGHNTVSWYQQALGQGPQFIFQYYREEENGRGNFPPRFSGLQFPNYSSELNVNALELDDSALYLCASSLRAGVGEQFFGPGTRLTVL.